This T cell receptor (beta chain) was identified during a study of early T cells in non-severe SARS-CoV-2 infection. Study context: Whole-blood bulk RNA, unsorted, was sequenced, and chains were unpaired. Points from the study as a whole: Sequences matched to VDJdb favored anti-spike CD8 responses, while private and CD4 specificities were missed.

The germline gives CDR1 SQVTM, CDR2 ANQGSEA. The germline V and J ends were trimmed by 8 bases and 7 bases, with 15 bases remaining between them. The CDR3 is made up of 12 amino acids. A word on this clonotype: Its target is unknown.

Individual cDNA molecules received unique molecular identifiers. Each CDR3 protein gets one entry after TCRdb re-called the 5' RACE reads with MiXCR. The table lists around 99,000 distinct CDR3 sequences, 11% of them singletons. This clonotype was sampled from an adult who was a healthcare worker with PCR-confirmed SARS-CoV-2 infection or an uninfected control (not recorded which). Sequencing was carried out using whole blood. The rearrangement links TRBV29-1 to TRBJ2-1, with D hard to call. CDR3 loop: CSSRVGMNEQFF. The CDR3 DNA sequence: TGCAGCTCACGGGTGGGTATGAATGAGCAGTTCTTC.